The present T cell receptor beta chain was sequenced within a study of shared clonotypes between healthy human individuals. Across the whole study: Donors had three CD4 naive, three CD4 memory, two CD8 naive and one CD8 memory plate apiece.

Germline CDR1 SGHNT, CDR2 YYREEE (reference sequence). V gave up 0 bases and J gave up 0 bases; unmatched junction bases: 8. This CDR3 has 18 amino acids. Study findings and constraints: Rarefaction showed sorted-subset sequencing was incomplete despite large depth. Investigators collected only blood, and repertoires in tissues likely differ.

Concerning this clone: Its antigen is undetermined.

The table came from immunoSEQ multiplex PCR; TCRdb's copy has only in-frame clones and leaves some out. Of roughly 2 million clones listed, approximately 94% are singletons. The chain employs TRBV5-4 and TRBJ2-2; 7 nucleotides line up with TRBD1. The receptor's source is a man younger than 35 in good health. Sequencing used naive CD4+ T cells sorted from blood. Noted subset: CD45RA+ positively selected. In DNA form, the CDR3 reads TGTGCCAGCAGCTTGGACGGGACAGTGCGAACGAACACCGGGGAGCTGTTTTTT. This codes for CASSLDGTVRTNTGELFF.